This T cell receptor beta chain was sequenced during a study of T cell changes during pregnancy in multiple sclerosis. Germline CDR1 is SGHAT and CDR2 is FQNNGV. The CDR3 loop spans 15 amino acids. V lost 1 base and J lost 9, with 18 bases in between. Profiling relied on immunoSEQ multiplex PCR, and the TCRdb table lists in-frame clones only, not all of them. In the table there are roughly 80,000 clones, roughly nine tenths of which are singletons. The chain links TRBV11-2 to TRBJ1-2; D perhaps matches TRBD1 (5 bases). The source material was peripheral blood, sampled before pregnancy. This receptor was obtained from a female donor with multiple sclerosis, enrolled in a pregnancy study. The CDR3 loop reads CASSLGLGQGGSYTF. In DNA, the CDR3 is TGTGCCAGCAGCTTAGGCCTCGGGCAGGGAGGAAGCTACACCTTC.